This entry concerns a single TCR beta chain. This clonotype has just a few counts. This clone's antigen is unknown. Per-base quality was not reported, and no clone a single base away is much larger than it. Every donor was a healthy Caucasian. The twin cohort comprised three pairs of female monozygotic twins, all aged about 18 to 29 years. RNA for TCR libraries was isolated from peripheral blood mononuclear cells. The record originates from a study of identical twins (dated by TCRdb to the mid-2010s). About the full investigation: The study deep-sequenced TCR alpha and beta repertoires from monozygotic twins, unrelated adults of various ages and cord blood to test whether fetal clonotypes persist. To rule out contamination, the twin experiments were replicated at different times with different library preparation protocols.

General conclusions and limits of the study: Zero-insertion analyses could be partly confounded by invariant T cells such as MAIT and iNKT, though diverse VJ usage argued against such confounding for most clonotypes. In monozygotic twins, out-of-frame TCR alpha sharing was systematically underestimated by recombination models, although the models agreed with sharing between unrelated individuals. Fewer insertions were carried by abundant cord blood beta clonotypes, a similar but weaker trend appeared in young adult naive repertoires, and no such trend appeared in memory repertoires. The excess sharing between twins in beta out-of-frame sequences was weaker because fewer shared sequences reduced the signal-to-noise ratio. Because the same donors could not be followed over many years, the conclusions relied on cross-sectional statistical analysis. Compared with coincidental sharing between unrelated individuals, out-of-frame TCR alpha sequences shared between twins showed an excess of sequences with low generation probability.

The CDR3 goes from the cysteine to the phenylalanine over 14 residues. Here the CDR3 DNA is all that survives: 42 bases in frame from base 1. From a lookup of the germline V gene, CDR1 and CDR2 are SQVTM and ANQGSEA. Trimming takes 3 bases from V and 3 bases from J, and the germline ends sit 9 bases apart. The library was obtained by 5' RACE. This sample was sequenced with an Illumina HiSeq 2000. Template switching added a universal primer binding site, and the final cDNA carried a unique molecular identifier that allowed TCR cDNA molecules to be counted accurately. Specific primers in the conserved constant-segment region were used to synthesize first-strand cDNA for TCR alpha and beta chains. Each cDNA library was double barcoded, with a SMART-Mk sample barcode plus Illumina barcodes, to control for contamination. TruSeq adapter sequences, together with Illumina sample barcodes, were added in two successive PCR steps. The Illumina HiSeq platform was used with custom primers to sequence TCR alpha and beta cDNA libraries. The original methods were these. Unique molecular identifiers were extracted from raw reads with MiGEC, and CDR3 positions were determined with MiXCR. Recombination models were inferred per individual with the repgenHMM and IGoR tools using an EM algorithm. Shared clonotype analysis was performed with the tcR package in R, normalizing sharing by the product of cloneset sizes. To study raw recombination without the effects of thymic and clonal selection, out-of-frame nonproductive sequences were analyzed. The public reads were run again by TCRdb, first through fastp at Q25 and then through MiXCR, and only productive beta chains were kept. Each entry merges the rows of one CDR3 protein and shows their most common DNA and genes. The V and J calls and clone size come from TCRdb's table, not from the authors' own analysis. The sample has under 800,000 distinct CDR3 sequences on record, around 21% of them singletons. The ten largest clones capture approximately 4.3% of the sample.

These data also featured in a second study, about T cells expressing NK-cell markers. The second study reports: Three sorted T-cell subsets (CD3+CD56+NKG2C+, CD3+CD56+NKG2C- and CD3+CD56-NKG2C+) from roughly 8 donors had their TCR beta-chain repertoires profiled. Most of the eight sequenced donors were HCMV-seropositive and one was HCMV-seronegative. In several experiments an anti-gammadeltaTCR antibody was added to restrict sorting to alphabetaTCR-expressing T cells. In six donors, the dominant CD3+CD56+NKG2C+ clonotypes were among the top 10 CD8+ clonotypes and accounted for about 1.0-7.5% of CD8+ T cells. Those dominant clonotypes were again the most abundant among CD3+CD56-NKG2C+ cells in a few donors, at about 28.3-60.1%. Whether the expanded NKG2C-expressing T cell clones were specific for HCMV antigens was left unclear. The eight sequenced donors were randomly selected healthy volunteers, three men and five women. HCMV serostatus was determined by detecting HCMV-specific IgG in serum with a commercial ELISA kit. For several donors, unsorted PBMC were also used to sequence bulk peripheral blood T-cell repertoires. MIGEC was used to demultiplex reads and group reads by UMI, and MiTCR was used to assemble and quantify clonotypes. To exclude erroneous sequences, any TCR cDNA sequence not supported by at least two reads was discarded. The tcR package was used for downstream repertoire analysis, and clonotypes were matched between fractions using CDR3 nucleotide sequence together with V segment. VDJmatch was used to annotate antigen specificity against VDJdb, with one amino acid substitution in CDR3 permitted.

The sequence is built from TRBV29-1 and TRBJ2-6; no confident D gene assignment can be made. The sequence came from a woman under 30 in good health. What was sequenced was PBMCs. The encoded CDR3 is CSVDQGNGANVLTF. The nucleotide sequence is given as TGCAGCGTTGATCAAGGGAATGGGGCCAACGTCCTGACTTTC.